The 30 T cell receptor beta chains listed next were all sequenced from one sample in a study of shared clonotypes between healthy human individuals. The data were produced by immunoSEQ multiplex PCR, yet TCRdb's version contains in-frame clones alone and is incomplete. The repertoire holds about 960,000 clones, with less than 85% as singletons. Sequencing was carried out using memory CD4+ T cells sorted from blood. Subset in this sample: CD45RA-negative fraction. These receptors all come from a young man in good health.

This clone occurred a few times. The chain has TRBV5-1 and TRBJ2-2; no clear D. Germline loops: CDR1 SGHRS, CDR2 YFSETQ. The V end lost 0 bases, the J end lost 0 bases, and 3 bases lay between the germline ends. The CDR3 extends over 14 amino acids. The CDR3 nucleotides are TGCGCCAGCAGCTTGGAACCGAACACCGGGGAGCTGTTTTTT. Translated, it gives CASSLEPNTGELFF.

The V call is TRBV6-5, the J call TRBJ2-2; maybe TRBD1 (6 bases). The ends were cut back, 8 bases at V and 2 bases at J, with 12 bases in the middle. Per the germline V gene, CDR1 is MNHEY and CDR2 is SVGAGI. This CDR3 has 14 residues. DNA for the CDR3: TGTGCCAGCCGATGGGACACTAACACCGGGGAGCTGTTTTTT. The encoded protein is CASRWDTNTGELFF.

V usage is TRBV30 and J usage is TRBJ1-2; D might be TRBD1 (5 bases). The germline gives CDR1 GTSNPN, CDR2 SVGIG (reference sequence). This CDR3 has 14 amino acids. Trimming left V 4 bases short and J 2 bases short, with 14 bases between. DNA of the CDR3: TGTGCCTGGACGCCGGGGCAGGGAAACTATGGCTACACCTTC. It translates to CAWTPGQGNYGYTF. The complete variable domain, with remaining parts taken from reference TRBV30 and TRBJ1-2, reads SQTIHQWPATLVQPVGSPLSLECTVEGTSNPNLYWYRQAAGRGLQLLFYSVGIGQISSEVPQNLSASRPQDRQFILSSKKLLLSDSGFYLCAWTPGQGNYGYTFGSGTRLTVV.

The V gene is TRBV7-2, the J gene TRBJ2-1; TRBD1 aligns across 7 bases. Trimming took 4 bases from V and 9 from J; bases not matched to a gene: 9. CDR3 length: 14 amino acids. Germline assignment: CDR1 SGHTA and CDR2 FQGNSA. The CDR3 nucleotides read TGTGCCAGCAGCTCAGACAGGGTCCGGAGTGAGCAGTTCTTC. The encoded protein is CASSSDRVRSEQFF.

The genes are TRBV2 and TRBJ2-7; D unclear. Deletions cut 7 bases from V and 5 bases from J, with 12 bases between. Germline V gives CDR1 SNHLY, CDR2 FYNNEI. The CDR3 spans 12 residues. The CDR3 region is CASTTLYDEQYF. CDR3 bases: TGTGCCAGCACGACCCTCTATGACGAGCAGTACTTC.

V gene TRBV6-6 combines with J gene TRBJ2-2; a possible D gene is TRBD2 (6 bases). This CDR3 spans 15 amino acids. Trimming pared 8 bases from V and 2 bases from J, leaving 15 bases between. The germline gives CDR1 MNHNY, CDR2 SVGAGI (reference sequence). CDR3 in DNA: TGTGCCAGCGTCGGGACTCACTCAAACACCGGGGAGCTGTTTTTT. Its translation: CASVGTHSNTGELFF.

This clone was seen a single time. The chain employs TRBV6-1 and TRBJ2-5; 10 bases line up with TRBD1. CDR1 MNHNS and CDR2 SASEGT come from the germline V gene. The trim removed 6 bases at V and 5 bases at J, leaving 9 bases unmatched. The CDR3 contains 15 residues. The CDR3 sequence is CASRLGTGEWETQYF. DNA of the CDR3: TGTGCCAGCAGACTCGGGACAGGGGAATGGGAGACCCAGTACTTC.

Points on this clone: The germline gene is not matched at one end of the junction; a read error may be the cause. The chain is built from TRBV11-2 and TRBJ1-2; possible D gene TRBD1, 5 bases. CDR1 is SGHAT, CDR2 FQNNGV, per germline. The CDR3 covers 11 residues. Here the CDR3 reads CASSLLGPRAF. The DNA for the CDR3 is TGTGCCAGCAGCCTACTGGGCCCCAGGGCCTTC.

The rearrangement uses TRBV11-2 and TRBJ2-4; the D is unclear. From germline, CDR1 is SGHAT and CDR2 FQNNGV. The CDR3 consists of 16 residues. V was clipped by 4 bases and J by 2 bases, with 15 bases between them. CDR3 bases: TGTGCCAGCAGCTGGACCTCTCTAGGTTCCAAAAACATTCAGTACTTC. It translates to CASSWTSLGSKNIQYF.

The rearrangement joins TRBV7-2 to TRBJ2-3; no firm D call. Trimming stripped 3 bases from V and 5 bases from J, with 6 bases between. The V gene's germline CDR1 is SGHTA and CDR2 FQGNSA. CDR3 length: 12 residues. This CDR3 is CASSFTRDTQYF. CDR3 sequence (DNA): TGTGCCAGCAGCTTTACAAGAGATACGCAGTATTTT.

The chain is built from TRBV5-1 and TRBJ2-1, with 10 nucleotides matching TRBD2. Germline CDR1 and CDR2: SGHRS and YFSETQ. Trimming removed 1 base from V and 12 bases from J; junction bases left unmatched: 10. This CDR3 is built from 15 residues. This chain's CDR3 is CASSLSGLAEEGQFF. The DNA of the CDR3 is TGCGCCAGCAGCTTGTCTGGACTAGCGGAGGAGGGGCAGTTCTTC.

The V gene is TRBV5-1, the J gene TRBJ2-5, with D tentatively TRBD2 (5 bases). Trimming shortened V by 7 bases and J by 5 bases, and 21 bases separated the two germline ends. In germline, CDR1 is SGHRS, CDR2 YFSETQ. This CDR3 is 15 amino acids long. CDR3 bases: TGCGCCAGCGGACTTAGGGCCCTTATGAAGGAGACCCAGTACTTC. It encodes CASGLRALMKETQYF.

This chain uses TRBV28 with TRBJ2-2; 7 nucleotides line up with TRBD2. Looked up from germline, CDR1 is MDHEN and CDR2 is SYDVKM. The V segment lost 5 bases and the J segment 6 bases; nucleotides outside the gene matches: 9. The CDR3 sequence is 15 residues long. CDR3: CASSPPAGVPGELFF. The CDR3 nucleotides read TGTGCCAGCAGTCCCCCGGCGGGGGTGCCCGGGGAGCTGTTTTTT.

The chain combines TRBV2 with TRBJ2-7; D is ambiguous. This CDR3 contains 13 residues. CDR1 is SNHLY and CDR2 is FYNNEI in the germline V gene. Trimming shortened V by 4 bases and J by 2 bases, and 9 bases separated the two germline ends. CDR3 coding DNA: TGTGCCAGCAGTGTGTGGAGAACCTACGAGCAGTACTTC. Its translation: CASSVWRTYEQYF.

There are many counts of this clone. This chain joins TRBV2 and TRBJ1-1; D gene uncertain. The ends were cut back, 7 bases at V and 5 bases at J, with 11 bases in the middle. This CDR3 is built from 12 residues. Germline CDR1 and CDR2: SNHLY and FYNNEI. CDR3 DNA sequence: TGTGCCAGCATTAACACGGGGACTGAAGCTTTCTTT. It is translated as CASINTGTEAFF.

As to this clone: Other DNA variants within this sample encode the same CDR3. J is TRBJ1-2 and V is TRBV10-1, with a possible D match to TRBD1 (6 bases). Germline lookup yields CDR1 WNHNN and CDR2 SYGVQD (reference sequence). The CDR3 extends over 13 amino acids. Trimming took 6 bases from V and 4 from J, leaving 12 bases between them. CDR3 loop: CASSEEGGYGYTF. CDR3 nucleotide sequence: TGCGCCAGCAGCGAGGAGGGGGGCTATGGCTACACCTTC.

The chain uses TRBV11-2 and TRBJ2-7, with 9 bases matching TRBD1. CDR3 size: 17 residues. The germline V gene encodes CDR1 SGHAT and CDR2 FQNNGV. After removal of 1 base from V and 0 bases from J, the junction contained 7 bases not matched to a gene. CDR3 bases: TGTGCCAGCAGCTTAGTATTACAGGGGGCTAGCTCCTACGAGCAGTACTTC. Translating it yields CASSLVLQGASSYEQYF.

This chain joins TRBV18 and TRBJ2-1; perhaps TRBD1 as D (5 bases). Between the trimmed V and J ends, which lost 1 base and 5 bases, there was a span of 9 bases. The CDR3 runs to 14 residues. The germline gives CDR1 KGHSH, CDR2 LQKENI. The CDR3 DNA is TGTGCCAGCTCACCACTGACAGTGAACAATGAGCAGTTCTTC. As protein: CASSPLTVNNEQFF. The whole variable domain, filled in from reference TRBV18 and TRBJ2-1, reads NAGVMQNPRHLVRRRGQEARLRCSPMKGHSHVYWYRQLPEEGLKFMVYLQKENIIDESGMPKERFSAEFPKEGPSILRIQQVVRGDSAAYFCASSPLTVNNEQFFGPGTRLTVL.

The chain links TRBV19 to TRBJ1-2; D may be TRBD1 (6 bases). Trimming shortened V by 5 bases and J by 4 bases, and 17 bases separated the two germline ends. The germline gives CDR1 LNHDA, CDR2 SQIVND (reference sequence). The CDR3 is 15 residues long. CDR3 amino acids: CASSSTGNGRYGYTF. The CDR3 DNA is TGTGCCAGTAGTTCCACAGGGAATGGGCGCTATGGCTACACCTTC.

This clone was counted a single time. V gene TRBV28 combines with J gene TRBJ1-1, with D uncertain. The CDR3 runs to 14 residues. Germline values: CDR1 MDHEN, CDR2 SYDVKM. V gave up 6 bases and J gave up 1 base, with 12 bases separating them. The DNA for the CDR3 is TGTGCCAGCAGCGTACGAGTCGGGAACACTGAAGCTTTCTTT. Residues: CASSVRVGNTEAFF.

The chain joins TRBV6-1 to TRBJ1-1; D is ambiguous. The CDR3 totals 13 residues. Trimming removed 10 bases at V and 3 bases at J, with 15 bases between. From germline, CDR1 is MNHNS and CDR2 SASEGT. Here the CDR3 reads CATCNGPDTEAFF. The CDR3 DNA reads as TGTGCCACTTGCAACGGACCTGACACTGAAGCTTTCTTT.

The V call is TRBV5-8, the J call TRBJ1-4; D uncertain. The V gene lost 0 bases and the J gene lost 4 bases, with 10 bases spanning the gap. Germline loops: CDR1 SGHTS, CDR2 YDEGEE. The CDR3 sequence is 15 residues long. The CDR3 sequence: CASSLGTGNNEKLFF. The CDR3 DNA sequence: TGTGCCAGCAGCTTGGGAACGGGGAATAATGAAAAACTGTTTTTT.

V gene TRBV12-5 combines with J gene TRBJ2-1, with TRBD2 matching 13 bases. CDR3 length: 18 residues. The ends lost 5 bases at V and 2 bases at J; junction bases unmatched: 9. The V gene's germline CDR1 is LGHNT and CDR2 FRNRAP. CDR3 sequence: CASGTTGLAGVAYNEQFF. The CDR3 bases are TGTGCTAGTGGTACAACAGGACTAGCGGGAGTAGCCTACAATGAGCAGTTCTTC.

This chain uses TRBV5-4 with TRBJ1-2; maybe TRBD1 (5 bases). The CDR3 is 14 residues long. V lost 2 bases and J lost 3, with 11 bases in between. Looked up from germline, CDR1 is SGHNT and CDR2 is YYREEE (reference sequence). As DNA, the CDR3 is TGTGCCAGCAGCTTCGGGACTGCCGACTATGGCTACACCTTC. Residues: CASSFGTADYGYTF.

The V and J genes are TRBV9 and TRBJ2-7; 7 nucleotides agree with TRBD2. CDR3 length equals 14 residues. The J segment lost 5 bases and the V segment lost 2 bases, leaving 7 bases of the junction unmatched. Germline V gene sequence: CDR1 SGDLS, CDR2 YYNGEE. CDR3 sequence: CASSVSGTNHEQYF. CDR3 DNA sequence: TGTGCCAGCAGCGTGTCCGGGACTAACCACGAGCAGTACTTC.

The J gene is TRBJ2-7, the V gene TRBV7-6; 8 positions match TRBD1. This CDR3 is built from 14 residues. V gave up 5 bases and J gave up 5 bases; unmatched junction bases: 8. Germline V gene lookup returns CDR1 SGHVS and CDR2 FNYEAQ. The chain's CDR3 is CASSPDDRGHEQYF. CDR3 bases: TGTGCCAGCAGCCCGGATGACAGGGGACACGAGCAGTACTTC.

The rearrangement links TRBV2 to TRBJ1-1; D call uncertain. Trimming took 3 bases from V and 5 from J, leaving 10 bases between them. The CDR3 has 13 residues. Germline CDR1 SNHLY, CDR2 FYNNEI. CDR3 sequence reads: CASSEFVQTEAFF. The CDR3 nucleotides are TGTGCCAGCAGTGAGTTTGTTCAGACTGAAGCTTTCTTT. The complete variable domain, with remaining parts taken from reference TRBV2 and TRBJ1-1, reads EPEVTQTPSHQVTQMGQEVILRCVPISNHLYFYWYRQILGQKVEFLVSFYNNEISEKSEIFDDQFSVERPDGSNFTLKIRSTKLEDSAMYFCASSEFVQTEAFFGQGTRLTVV.

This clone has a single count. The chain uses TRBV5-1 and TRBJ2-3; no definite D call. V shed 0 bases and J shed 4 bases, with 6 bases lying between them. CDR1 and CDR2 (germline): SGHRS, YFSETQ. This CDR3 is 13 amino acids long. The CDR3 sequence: CASSLVTPDTQYF. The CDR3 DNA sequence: TGCGCCAGCAGCTTGGTAACCCCAGATACGCAGTATTTT.

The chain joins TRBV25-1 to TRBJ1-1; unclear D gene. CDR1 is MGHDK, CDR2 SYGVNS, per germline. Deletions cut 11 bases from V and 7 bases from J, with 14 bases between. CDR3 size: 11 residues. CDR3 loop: CASSKNLEAFF. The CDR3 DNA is TGTGCCTCGAGCAAAAACCTTGAAGCTTTCTTT. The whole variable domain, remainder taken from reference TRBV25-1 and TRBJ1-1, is EADIYQTPRYLVIGTGKKITLECSQTMGHDKMYWYQQDPGMELHLIHYSYGVNSTEKGDLSSESTVSRIRTEHFPLTLESARPSHTSQYLCASSKNLEAFFGQGTRLTVV.

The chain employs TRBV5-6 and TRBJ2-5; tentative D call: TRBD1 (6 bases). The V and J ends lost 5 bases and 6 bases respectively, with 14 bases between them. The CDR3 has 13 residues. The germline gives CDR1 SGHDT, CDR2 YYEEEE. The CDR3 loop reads CASSRQAIQTQYF. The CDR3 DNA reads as TGTGCCAGCAGTCGACAGGCTATACAGACCCAGTACTTC. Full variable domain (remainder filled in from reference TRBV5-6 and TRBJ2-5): DAGVTQSPTHLIKTRGQQVTLRCSPKSGHDTVSWYQQALGQGPQFIFQYYEEEERQRGNFPDRFSGHQFPNYSSELNVNALLLGDSALYLCASSRQAIQTQYFGPGTRLLVL.